This T cell receptor (beta chain) was recorded in a study of response to subunit inactivated influenza vaccine. Study-level findings and limits: The authors suggested that few new T cells are recruited per seasonal influenza vaccination.

Per the germline V gene, CDR1 is SNHLY and CDR2 is FYNNEI. Trimming shortened V by 6 bases and J by 6 bases, and 18 bases separated the two germline ends. This CDR3 has 14 residues. TCRdb passed the RT-PCR reads through MiXCR, listing each CDR3 protein once. This sample has 750,000 to 850,000 distinct CDR3 sequences, with around 18% found just once. This clonotype was found a few times. Antigen unknown. The rearrangement joins TRBV2 to TRBJ2-7, with D possibly TRBD1 on 5 matching bases. The sequencing here drew on PBMCs from blood, taken 4 to 6 days after vaccination. This clonotype was obtained from a man aged 50 or older who received an inactivated influenza vaccine. The CDR3 here is CASRVLSGNGEQYF. The CDR3 DNA sequence: TGTGCCAGCAGGGTTCTATCAGGGAATGGCGAGCAGTACTTC.